The 2 T cell receptor beta chains reported below all come from one sample, sequenced in a study of blood T cell repertoires in COVID-19. Using immunoSEQ multiplex PCR, the repertoire was profiled, and TCRdb retains in-frame clones only, with some absent. The sample includes some 380,000 clones, about four fifths of them seen just once. The specimen was peripheral blood. The receptors originated from a human donor with acute or convalescent COVID-19. The donor label of this sample is uncertain.

The rearrangement joins TRBV11-2 to TRBJ1-2; no clear D. The V end was cut by 8 bases, the J end by 3 bases, with 10 bases between. Per the germline V gene, CDR1 is SGHAT and CDR2 is FQNNGV. The CDR3 is 12 amino acids. The CDR3 protein is CASSEDYYGYTF. CDR3 bases: TGTGCCAGCTCCGAGGATTACTATGGCTACACCTTC.

This clone was observed once. This rearrangement joins TRBV6-6 to TRBJ2-1; 10 bases match TRBD1. Trimming took 5 bases from V and 9 from J; bases not matched to a gene: 4. Germline assignment: CDR1 MNHNY and CDR2 SVGAGI (reference sequence). This CDR3 spans 13 amino acids. The CDR3 is CASSPGQGSEQFF. CDR3 nucleotide sequence: TGTGCCAGCAGTCCGGGACAGGGGAGTGAGCAGTTCTTC.